Listed below are T cell receptor beta chains from one sample, sequenced in a study of shared clonotypes between healthy human individuals. TCRdb's table, derived via immunoSEQ multiplex PCR, lists solely in-frame clones and lacks some. Of 300,000 to 400,000 clones in the sample, 73% were seen once. Sequencing was performed on memory CD4+ T cells sorted from blood. The receptors derive from a man aged 25-45 years in good health. The CDR3 runs from the conserved cysteine through the conserved F or W. A D gene is named only where the DNA matches it firmly. Clone size is stated in some rows and not others, as once, few, many or a class when expanded.

clone size	D gene	J gene	V gene	CDR3 DNA	CDR3 protein
-	-	TRBJ2-1	TRBV29-1	TGCAGCGTTCGGACTGGGGGGTCCTACAATGAGCAGTTCTTC	CSVRTGGSYNEQFF
-	-	TRBJ2-7	TRBV25-1	TGTGCCAGCAGTCAGACAGGACACTACGAGCAGTACTTC	CASSQTGHYEQYF
-	-	TRBJ1-5	TRBV2	TGTGCCAGCAGTGCGGGGCCTAATAGCAATCAGCCCCAGCATTTT	CASSAGPNSNQPQHF
-	-	TRBJ2-7	TRBV12-5	TGTGCTAGTGGTTCGAAACTAGGGCAAGCCTACGAGCAGTACTTC	CASGSKLGQAYEQYF
-	-	TRBJ2-5	TRBV19	TGTGCCAGTAGTCCGACTAGCCAAGAGACCCAGTACTTC	CASSPTSQETQYF
-	-	TRBJ2-3	TRBV4-3	TGCGCCAGCAGCCAGCTAAGCGGTACCACAGATACGCAGTATTTT	CASSQLSGTTDTQYF
-	-	TRBJ1-2	TRBV6-5	TGTGCCAGCAGTTACTCGGTGGGCGGCTACACCTTC	CASSYSVGGYTF
-	-	TRBJ2-1	TRBV5-4	TGTGCCAGCAGCCCGAGCATGGGGGCACTACCGTACAATGAGCAGTTCTTC	CASSPSMGALPYNEQFF
-	-	TRBJ1-1	TRBV2	TGTGCCAGCACCTTGGGGGTAGGGATGAACACTGAAGCTTTCTTT	CASTLGVGMNTEAFF
many	-	TRBJ2-5	TRBV5-1	TGCGCCAGCAGCTTGGGACAGGCCGAGACCCAGTACTTC	CASSLGQAETQYF
-	TRBD1	TRBJ1-2	TRBV7-2	TGTGCCAGCAGCTTAGGAGGGGACAGTTATGGCTACACCTTC	CASSLGGDSYGYTF
many	-	TRBJ2-5	TRBV28	TGTGCCAGCAGACGCCATGACGGGGAGACCCAGTACTTC	CASRRHDGETQYF
few	-	TRBJ1-1	TRBV10-3	TGTGCCACGACGGGGGAGATGAACACTGAAGCTTTCTTT	CATTGEMNTEAFF
-	-	TRBJ2-3	TRBV10-1	TGCGCCAGCAGTCGGCAGTATCAAGATACGCAGTATTTT	CASSRQYQDTQYF
-	-	TRBJ2-4	TRBV11-2	TGTGCCAGCAGCTTAGCGGGTCAGCCCAAAAACATTCAGTACTTC	CASSLAGQPKNIQYF
-	TRBD1	TRBJ1-2	TRBV7-2	TGTGCCAGCAGCTTGACAGGGGACTATGGCTACACCTTC	CASSLTGDYGYTF
-	-	TRBJ1-6	TRBV5-1	TGCGCCAGCAGCTTGGGCAGAAGCTCCTATAATTCACCCCTCCACTTT	CASSLGRSSYNSPLHF
-	-	TRBJ2-7	TRBV11-2	TGTGCCAGCAGCTTAGGTGGTACCTCCTACGAGCAGTACTTC	CASSLGGTSYEQYF
-	TRBD2	TRBJ2-3	TRBV5-1	TGCGCCAGCAGCTTGGATAGCGGGACAGATACGCAGTATTTT	CASSLDSGTDTQYF
-	TRBD1	TRBJ1-2	TRBV6-5	TGTGCCAGCAGTTCACGAAGACAGGGTGCGTTTGATGGCTACACCTTC	CASSSRRQGAFDGYTF
few	-	TRBJ2-7	TRBV11-2	TGTGCCAGCAGCTTAGATGTTATACCATTCTCCTACGAGCAGTACTTC	CASSLDVIPFSYEQYF
-	-	TRBJ2-5	TRBV7-9	TGTGCCAGCAGCTCGGGACAAGGAAACCAAGAGACCCAGTACTTC	CASSSGQGNQETQYF
-	-	TRBJ2-5	TRBV27	TGTGCCAGCTCCATGGCGGGGCTCGAGACCCAGTACTTC	CASSMAGLETQYF
-	-	TRBJ2-1	TRBV29-1	TGCAGCGTTGACTACCGGGCCGGAGACAATGAGCAGTTCTTC	CSVDYRAGDNEQFF
once	-	TRBJ2-7	TRBV6-6	TGTGCCAGCAGGCCCGGGACGGGTAGATACGAGCAGTACTTC	CASRPGTGRYEQYF
-	-	TRBJ2-3	TRBV30	TGTGCCTGGAGTGTGGCGGGGACAGATACGCAGTATTTT	CAWSVAGTDTQYF
-	-	TRBJ2-3	TRBV7-9	TGTGCCAGCTGGACGGAGAACACAGATACGCAGTATTTT	CASWTENTDTQYF
-	TRBD2	TRBJ2-3	TRBV5-1	TGCGCCAGCAGTTTAGCGACTAGCGGGTTTAGCACAGATACGCAGTATTTT	CASSLATSGFSTDTQYF
few	-	TRBJ2-7	TRBV9	TGTGCCAGCAGCCCGCGCTCTAGCTCCTACGAGCAGTACTTC	CASSPRSSSYEQYF
-	TRBD2	TRBJ2-5	TRBV5-1	TGCGCCAGCAGCCCGAGGACCGGGACTAGCGGGGGTACCCAGTACTTC	CASSPRTGTSGGTQYF
-	-	TRBJ2-7	TRBV7-9	TGTGCCAGCAGCTTATTGGGGTACGAGCAGTACTTC	CASSLLGYEQYF